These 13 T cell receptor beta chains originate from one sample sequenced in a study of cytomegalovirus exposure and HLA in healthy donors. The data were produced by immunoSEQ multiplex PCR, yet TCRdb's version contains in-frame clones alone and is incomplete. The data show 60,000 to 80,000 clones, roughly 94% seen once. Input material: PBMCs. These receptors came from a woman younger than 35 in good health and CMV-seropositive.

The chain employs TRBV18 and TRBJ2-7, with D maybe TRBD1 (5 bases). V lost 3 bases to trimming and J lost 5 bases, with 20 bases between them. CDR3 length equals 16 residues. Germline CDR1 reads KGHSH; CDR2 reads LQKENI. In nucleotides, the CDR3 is TGTGCCAGCTCACCGGGTGTCTTGGCAGGGCTCCACGAGCAGTACTTC. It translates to CASSPGVLAGLHEQYF.

The CDR3 nucleotides read TGCGCCAGCAGCCCCCTGACTAGCGGGGTTTTGTACTTC. Translated, it gives CASSPLTSGVLYF. V is TRBV5-1 and J is TRBJ2-5; TRBD2 matches 11 bases. The V and J ends lost 4 bases and 13 bases, in that order; junction bases with no gene match: 9. Germline lookup yields CDR1 SGHRS and CDR2 YFSETQ. CDR3 length: 13 amino acids.

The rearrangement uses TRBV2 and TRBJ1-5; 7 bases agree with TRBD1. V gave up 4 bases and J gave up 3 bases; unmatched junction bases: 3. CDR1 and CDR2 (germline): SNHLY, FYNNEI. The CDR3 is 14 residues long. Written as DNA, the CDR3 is TGTGCCAGCAGTGTGACAGGGTTCAATCAGCCCCAGCATTTT. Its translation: CASSVTGFNQPQHF.

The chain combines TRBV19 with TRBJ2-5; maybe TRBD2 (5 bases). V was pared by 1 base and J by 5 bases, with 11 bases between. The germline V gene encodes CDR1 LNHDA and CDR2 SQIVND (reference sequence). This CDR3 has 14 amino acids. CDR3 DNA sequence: TGTGCCAGTAGTATAGCTGGGAGTGGGGAGACCCAGTACTTC. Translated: CASSIAGSGETQYF.

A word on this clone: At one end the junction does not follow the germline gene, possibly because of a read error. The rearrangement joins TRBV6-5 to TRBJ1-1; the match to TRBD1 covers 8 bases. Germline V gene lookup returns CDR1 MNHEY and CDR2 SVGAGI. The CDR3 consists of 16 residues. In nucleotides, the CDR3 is TGTGCCAGCAGGTACTCAGGGGGCAATCGTGACACTGAAGCTTTCTTT. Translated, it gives CASRYSGGNRDTEAFF.

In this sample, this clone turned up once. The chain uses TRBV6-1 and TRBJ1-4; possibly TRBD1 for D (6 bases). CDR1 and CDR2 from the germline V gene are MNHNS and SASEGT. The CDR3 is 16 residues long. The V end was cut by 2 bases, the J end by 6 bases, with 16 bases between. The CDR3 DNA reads TGTGCCAGCAGTGAAATTTTGGGCAGGGGCGATGAAAAACTGTTTTTT. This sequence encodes CASSEILGRGDEKLFF.

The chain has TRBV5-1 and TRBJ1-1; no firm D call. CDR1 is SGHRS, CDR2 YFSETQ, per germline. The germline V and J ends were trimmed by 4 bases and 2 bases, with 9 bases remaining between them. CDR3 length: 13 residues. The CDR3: CASSVRYNTEAFF. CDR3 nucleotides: TGCGCCAGCAGCGTCAGATACAACACTGAAGCTTTCTTT.

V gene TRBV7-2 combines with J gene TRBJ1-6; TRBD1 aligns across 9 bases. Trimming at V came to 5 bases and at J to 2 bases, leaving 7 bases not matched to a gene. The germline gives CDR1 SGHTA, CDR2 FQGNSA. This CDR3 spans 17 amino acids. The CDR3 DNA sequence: TGTGCCAGCAGCCCGGCGCACAGGGGGCCCTATAATTCACCCCTCCACTTT. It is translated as CASSPAHRGPYNSPLHF.

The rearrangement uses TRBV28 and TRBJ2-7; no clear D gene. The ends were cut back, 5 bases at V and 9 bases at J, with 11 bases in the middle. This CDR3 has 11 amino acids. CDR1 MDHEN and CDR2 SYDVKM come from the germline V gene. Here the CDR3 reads CASSPLLVQYF. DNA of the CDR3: TGTGCCAGCAGTCCACTCCTCGTGCAGTACTTC. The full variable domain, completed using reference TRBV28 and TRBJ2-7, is DVKVTQSSRYLVKRTGEKVFLECVQDMDHENMFWYRQDPGLGLRLIYFSYDVKMKEKGDIPEGYSVSREKKERFSLILESASTNQTSMYLCASSPLLVQYFGPGTRLTVT.

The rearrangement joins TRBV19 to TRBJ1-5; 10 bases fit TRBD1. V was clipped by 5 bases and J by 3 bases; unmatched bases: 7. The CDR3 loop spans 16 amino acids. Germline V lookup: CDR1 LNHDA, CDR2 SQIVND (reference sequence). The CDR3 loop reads CASSPLRQGANQPQHF. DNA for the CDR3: TGTGCCAGTAGTCCACTCAGACAGGGGGCCAATCAGCCCCAGCATTTT.

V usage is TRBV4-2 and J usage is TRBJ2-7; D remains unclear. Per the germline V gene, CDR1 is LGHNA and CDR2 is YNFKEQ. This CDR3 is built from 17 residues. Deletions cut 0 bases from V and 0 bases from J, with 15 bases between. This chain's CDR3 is CASSQDLWSPSSYEQYF. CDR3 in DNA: TGTGCCAGCAGCCAAGATTTGTGGAGTCCAAGCTCCTACGAGCAGTACTTC.

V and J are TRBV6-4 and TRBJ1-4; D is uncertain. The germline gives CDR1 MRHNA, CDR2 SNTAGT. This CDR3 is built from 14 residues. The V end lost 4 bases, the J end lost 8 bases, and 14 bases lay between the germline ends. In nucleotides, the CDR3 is TGTGCCAGCAGTGTGAACCCCGGAGGAGAAAAACTGTTTTTT. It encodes CASSVNPGGEKLFF.

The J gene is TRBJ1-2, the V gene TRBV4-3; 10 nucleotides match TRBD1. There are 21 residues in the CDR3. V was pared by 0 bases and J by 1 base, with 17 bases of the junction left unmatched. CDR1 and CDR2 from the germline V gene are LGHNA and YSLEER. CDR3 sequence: CASSQEHRDRGPTQNNYGYTF. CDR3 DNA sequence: TGCGCCAGCAGCCAAGAACACCGGGACAGGGGCCCTACCCAAAATAACTATGGCTACACCTTC.